These T cell receptor beta chains were read from a single sample in a study of tumor and adjacent non-tumor tissue in lung cancer. MiXCR, run by TCRdb on the multiplex PCR reads, gives a single entry per CDR3 protein. The sample lists over 60,000 distinct CDR3 sequences, 75% to 90% occurring once. The specimen sequenced was lung tumor tissue. The source is a woman between 50 and 59 years old with non-small cell lung cancer. CDR3s include the opening cysteine and the closing phenylalanine or tryptophan. Fields, in order: D gene, V gene, clone size, J gene, CDR3 protein, CDR3 DNA. The D gene is left open where the match is weak. Not all rows give a size; the values are once, few, many and, for expanded clones, a class.

>TRBD2|TRBV5-6|-|TRBJ2-3
CASSPPVAAGRRNTQYF
TGTGCCAGCAGCCCCCCTGTCGCAGCGGGAAGACGTAATACGCAGTATTTT
>TRBD2|TRBV14|many|TRBJ2-1
CASSQDAGGSYNEQFF
TGTGCCAGCAGCCAAGATGCGGGAGGTTCCTACAATGAGCAGTTCTTC
>-|TRBV15|-|TRBJ2-5
CVTSPTQGWRPGETQYF
TGTGTCACCAGCCCTACGCAGGGGTGGAGGCCTGGAGAGACCCAGTACTTC
>-|TRBV20-1|-|TRBJ2-7
CSARDDRSYKQYF
TGCAGTGCTAGAGACGACCGTTCCTACAAGCAGTACTTC
>TRBD1|TRBV30|-|TRBJ2-7
CACGIGQGYEQYF
TGTGCCTGCGGAATCGGACAGGGCTACGAGCAGTACTTC
>-|TRBV11-1|-|TRBJ2-1
CASSLGLETCNEQFF
TGTGCCAGCAGCTTAGGGTTGGAGACCTGCAATGAGCAGTTCTTC
>-|TRBV28|once|TRBJ1-2
CASSYRVNYDYTF
TGTGCCAGCAGCTACAGGGTTAACTATGACTATACCTTC
>-|TRBV20-1|once|TRBJ2-1
CSARVPTACSSYNEQFF
TGCAGCGCTAGAGTCCCCACAGCGTGTAGCTCCTACAATGAGCAGTTCTTC
>-|TRBV11-2|-|TRBJ1-1
CARSLRIRQSGTEAFF
TGTGCCAGAAGCCTACGTATTCGTCAGAGCGGCACTGAAGCTTTCTTT
>-|TRBV6-5|-|TRBJ2-7
CASQPGVAAYEQYF
TGTGCCAGCCAACCGGGAGTAGCAGCATACGAGCAGTACTTC
>TRBD2|TRBV20-1|-|TRBJ2-4
CSVGLAEENLQNF
TGCAGTGTCGGACTAGCGGAAGAAAACCTTCAGAACTTC
>TRBD1|TRBV14|-|TRBJ2-7
CASSQDVRGTHEQYF
TGTGCTAGCAGCCAAGATGTCAGGGGGACCCACGAGCAGTACTTC
>-|TRBV12-3/TRBV12-4|once|TRBJ2-5
CASSHWDLQETQYF
TGTGCCAGCAGTCATTGGGACCTGCAAGAGACCCAGTACTTC
>TRBD1|TRBV6-6|-|TRBJ1-5
CASNPKTGGYQSQHF
TGTGCCAGCAACCCTAAGACAGGGGGGTATCAGTCCCAGCATTTT
>-|TRBV20-1|few|TRBJ1-4
CSARRDRKLFF
TGCAGTGCACGGCGTGATAGAAAACTGTTTTTT
>-|TRBV4-1|-|TRBJ2-7
CASSQQGYGGPYEQYF
TGCGCCAGCAGCCAACAAGGATATGGGGGGCCCTACGAGCAGTACTTC
>-|TRBV4-3|-|TRBJ2-2
CASSLGHDSELFF
TGCGCCAGCAGCCTTGGACATGACTCGGAGCTGTTTTTT
>TRBD2|TRBV29-1|-|TRBJ2-1
CSVSSGTGGNEHLF
TGCAGCGTTTCTAGCGGGACCGGGGGTAATGAGCATCTCTTC
>-|TRBV4-3|-|TRBJ2-6
CAGSQDAGLPGANVLTF
TGCGCCGGCAGCCAAGACGCAGGTTTACCTGGGGCCAACGTCCTGACTTTC
>TRBD2|TRBV29-1|-|TRBJ2-1
CSIVLAGRDNEQFF
TGCAGCATTGTACTAGCGGGAAGGGACAATGAGCAGTTCTTC
>TRBD2|TRBV5-5|-|TRBJ2-3
CAGSLGLAKITNTQYF
TGTGCCGGCAGCTTGGGACTAGCGAAAATCACAAATACGCAGTATTTT
>-|TRBV28|-|TRBJ1-1
CASSFTLPGTEAFF
TGTGCCAGCAGTTTTACCCTGCCTGGCACTGAAGCTTTCTTT
>-|TRBV29-1|-|TRBJ1-2
CSVERSGGSNYGHTF
TGCAGCGTTGAAAGGTCTGGGGGATCGAACTATGGCCACACCTTC
>TRBD2|TRBV4-1|-|TRBJ2-2
CASSQQVLTSGNIGELFF
TGCGCCAGCAGCCAACAAGTTCTGACTAGCGGGAACATCGGGGAGCTGTTTTTT
>-|TRBV20-1|-|TRBJ2-7
CSASPRGSFGQYF
TGCAGTGCTAGCCCGCGGGGCTCCTTCGGGCAGTACTTC
>TRBD1|TRBV10-3|-|TRBJ2-7
CAISDGQGAGYERYF
TGTGCCATCAGTGATGGTCAGGGGGCAGGGTACGAACGGTACTTC
>-|TRBV12-3/TRBV12-4|few|TRBJ2-1
CTSSARYYEQFF
TGTACCAGCAGCGCTCGATACTATGAGCAGTTCTTC
>-|TRBV5-5|-|TRBJ1-2
CASSLTETENYGYAF
TGTGCCAGCAGCTTGACCGAGACAGAAAACTATGGATACGCCTTC
>-|TRBV12-3/TRBV12-4|-|TRBJ2-3
CISSLETLSTDTQYF
TGTATCAGCAGTTTGGAGACACTAAGCACAGATACGCAGTATTTT